A selection of T cell receptor beta chains follows, all from one sample in a study of cytomegalovirus exposure and HLA in healthy donors. Measured with immunoSEQ multiplex PCR; TCRdb has only the in-frame clones, and not every one. The sample has roughly 150,000 clones; 65% to 80% are singletons. The sequencing sample was made of PBMCs. The receptor source for this set is a male donor in good health and CMV-seronegative. CDR3s include the opening cysteine and the closing phenylalanine or tryptophan. D genes are given only for firm matches. Only part of the rows carry a size: once, few, many, or a class if the clone is expanded.

j_gene | d_gene | v_gene | abundance | CDR3nt | CDR3aa
TRBJ1-5 | . | TRBV6-1 | . | TGTGCCACCTCCATGACAGTTAGCAATCAGCCCCAGCATTTT | CATSMTVSNQPQHF
TRBJ2-3 | . | TRBV5-8 | few | TGTGCCAGCAGCTTTCGACAGTCCACAGATACGCAGTATTTT | CASSFRQSTDTQYF
TRBJ2-7 | . | TRBV5-4 | . | TGTGCCAGCAGCTTGGGGGCCGAGCAGTACTTC | CASSLGAEQYF
TRBJ2-4 | . | TRBV19 | . | TGTGCCAGTAGTATAAGCCAAAACATTCAGTACTTC | CASSISQNIQYF
TRBJ1-5 | . | TRBV19 | . | TGTGCCAGTAGTAGGGGGGGCTCTATGAGCCAGCCCCAGCATTTT | CASSRGGSMSQPQHF
TRBJ2-5 | TRBD2 | TRBV27 | . | TGTGCCAGCAGTTTATTAGGACTAGCGGGGATACAAGAGACCCAGTACTTC | CASSLLGLAGIQETQYF
TRBJ2-7 | . | TRBV7-9 | once | TGTGCCAGCAGCGAGACAGCTCGGGAGCAGTACTTC | CASSETAREQYF
TRBJ2-7 | . | TRBV6-6 | . | TGTGCCAGCAGTTACACGGTAAACTACGAGCAGTACTTC | CASSYTVNYEQYF
TRBJ2-7 | . | TRBV27 | . | TGTGCCAGCCAAAGAGTGACTCCTCCTTACGAGCAGTACTTC | CASQRVTPPYEQYF
TRBJ2-2 | TRBD2 | TRBV19 | . | TGTGCCAGTAGTCCTGGACTAGGGGACGGGGAGCTGTTTTTT | CASSPGLGDGELFF
TRBJ2-3 | . | TRBV2 | . | TGTGCCAGCAGTGTTAAGGTCGGGGGAGGTACGCAGTATTTT | CASSVKVGGGTQYF
TRBJ1-4 | . | TRBV4-2 | . | TGTGCCAGCAGCCAAGATCTCAGGGGAACTAATGAAAAACTGTTTTTT | CASSQDLRGTNEKLFF
TRBJ2-7 | TRBD1 | TRBV27 | once | TGTGCCAGCAGTTTATGGAGACCCTCAACCAAGGGGGACAGGAGCTCCTACGAGCAGTACTTC | CASSLWRPSTKGDRSSYEQYF
TRBJ2-5 | TRBD1 | TRBV6-1 | . | TGTGCCAGCAGTGCGACAGGGGGCAGGGGGGAGACCCAGTACTTC | CASSATGGRGETQYF
TRBJ1-4 | TRBD1 | TRBV18 | . | TGTGCCAGCTCGAGGGGGCCCGATGAAAAACTGTTTTTT | CASSRGPDEKLFF
TRBJ2-3 | . | TRBV5-1 | . | TGCGCCAGCAGCTTGGCGGCCTGGACAGCGACAGATACGCAGTATTTT | CASSLAAWTATDTQYF
TRBJ1-3 | TRBD1 | TRBV28 | once | TGTGCCAGCAGCTCCCTCGGGGGACAGAATTCTGGAAACACCATATATTTT | CASSSLGGQNSGNTIYF
TRBJ2-7 | TRBD1 | TRBV19 | . | TGTGCCAGTGCCCGGACAGGAAACTCCTACGAGCAGTACTTC | CASARTGNSYEQYF
TRBJ1-6 | TRBD1 | TRBV9 | few | TGTGCCAGCAGCGTTGGACAGGGAGATTCACCCCTCCACTTT | CASSVGQGDSPLHF
TRBJ2-2 | . | TRBV7-3 | . | TGTGCCAGCAGCCCCCTCGGCGGGGAGCTGTTTTTT | CASSPLGGELFF
TRBJ1-1 | . | TRBV29-1 | once | TGCAGCGTTGATCTCGTAGGGAGAGAAGCTTTCTTT | CSVDLVGREAFF
TRBJ2-1 | . | TRBV7-3 | few | TGTGCCAGCAGCTTTTCCCCTAGCGTCTATGGGAATGAGCAGTTCTTC | CASSFSPSVYGNEQFF
TRBJ2-2 | TRBD2 | TRBV4-2 | . | TGTGCCAGCAGCCAAGTCTTGGGCGGGGGGGCCCCCGGGGAGCTGTTTTTT | CASSQVLGGGAPGELFF